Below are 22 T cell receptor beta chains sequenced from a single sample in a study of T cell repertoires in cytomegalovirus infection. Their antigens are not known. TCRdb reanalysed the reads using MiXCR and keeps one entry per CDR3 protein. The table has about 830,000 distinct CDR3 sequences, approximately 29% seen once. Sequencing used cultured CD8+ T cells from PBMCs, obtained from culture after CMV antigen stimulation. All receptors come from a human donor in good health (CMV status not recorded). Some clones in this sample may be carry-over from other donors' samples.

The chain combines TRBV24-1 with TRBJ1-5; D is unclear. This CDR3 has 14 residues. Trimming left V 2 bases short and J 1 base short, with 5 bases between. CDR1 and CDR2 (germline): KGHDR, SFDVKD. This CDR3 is CATSDSESNQPQHF. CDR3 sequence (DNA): TGTGCCACCAGTGATTCGGAGAGCAATCAGCCCCAGCATTTT.

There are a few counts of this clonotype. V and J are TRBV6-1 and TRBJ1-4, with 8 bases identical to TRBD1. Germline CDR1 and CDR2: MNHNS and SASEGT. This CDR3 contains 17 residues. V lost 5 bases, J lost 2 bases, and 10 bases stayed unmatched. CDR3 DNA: TGTGCCAGCAGTTTCCACGGACAGGGCGGGACTAATGAAAAACTGTTTTTT. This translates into CASSFHGQGGTNEKLFF.

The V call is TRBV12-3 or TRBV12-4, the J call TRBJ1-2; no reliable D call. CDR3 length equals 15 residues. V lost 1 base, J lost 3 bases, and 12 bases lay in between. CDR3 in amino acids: CASSLDEGLYYGYTF. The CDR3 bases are TGTGCCAGCAGTTTAGACGAGGGTTTGTACTATGGCTACACCTTC.

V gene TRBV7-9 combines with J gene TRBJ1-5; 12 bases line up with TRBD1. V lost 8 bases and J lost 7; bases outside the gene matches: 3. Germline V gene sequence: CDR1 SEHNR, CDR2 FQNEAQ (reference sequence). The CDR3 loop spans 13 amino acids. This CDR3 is CASWGQGAQPQHF. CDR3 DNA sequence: TGTGCCAGCTGGGGACAGGGGGCCCAGCCCCAGCATTTT.

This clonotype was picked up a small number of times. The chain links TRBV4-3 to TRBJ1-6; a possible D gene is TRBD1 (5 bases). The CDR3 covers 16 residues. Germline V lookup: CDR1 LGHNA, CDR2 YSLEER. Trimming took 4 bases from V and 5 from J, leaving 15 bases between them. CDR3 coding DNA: TGCGCCAGCAGCCCGTCGGGGGTTGGGGATAATTCACCCCTCCACTTT. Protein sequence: CASSPSGVGDNSPLHF.

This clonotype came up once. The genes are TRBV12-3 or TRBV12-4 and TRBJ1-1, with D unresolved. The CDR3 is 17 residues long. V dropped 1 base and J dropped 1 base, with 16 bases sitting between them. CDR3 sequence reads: CASSLETALGWNTEAFF. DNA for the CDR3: TGTGCCAGCAGTTTAGAAACTGCTTTGGGTTGGAACACTGAAGCTTTCTTT.

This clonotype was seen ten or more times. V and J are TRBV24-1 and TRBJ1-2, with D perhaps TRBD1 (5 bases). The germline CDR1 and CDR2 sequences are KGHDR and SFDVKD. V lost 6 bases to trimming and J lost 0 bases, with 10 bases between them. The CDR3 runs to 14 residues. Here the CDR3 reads CATSRGVANYGYTF. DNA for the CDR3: TGTGCCACCAGTCGAGGGGTCGCTAACTATGGCTACACCTTC.

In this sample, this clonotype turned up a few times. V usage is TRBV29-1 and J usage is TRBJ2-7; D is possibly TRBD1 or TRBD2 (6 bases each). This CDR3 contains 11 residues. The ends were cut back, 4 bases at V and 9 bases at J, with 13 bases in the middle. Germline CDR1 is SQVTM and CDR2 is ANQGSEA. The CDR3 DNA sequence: TGCAGCGTTGTGAAGGGGGGAGTGCAGTACGTC. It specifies CSVVKGGVQYV.

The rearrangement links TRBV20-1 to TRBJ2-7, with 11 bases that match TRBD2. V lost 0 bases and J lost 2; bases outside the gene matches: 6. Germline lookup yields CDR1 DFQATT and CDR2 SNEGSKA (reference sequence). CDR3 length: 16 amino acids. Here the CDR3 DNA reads TGCAGTGCTAGAGATGGGGGACTAGCGGTTACCTACGAGCAGTACGTC. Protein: CSARDGGLAVTYEQYV.

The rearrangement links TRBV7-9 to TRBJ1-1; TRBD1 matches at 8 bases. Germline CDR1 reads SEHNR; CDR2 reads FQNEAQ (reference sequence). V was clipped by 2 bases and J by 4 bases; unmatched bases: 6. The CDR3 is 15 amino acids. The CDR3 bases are TGTGCCAGCAGCTTATTGACAGGGGCCCTCACTGAAGCTTTCTTT. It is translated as CASSLLTGALTEAFF.

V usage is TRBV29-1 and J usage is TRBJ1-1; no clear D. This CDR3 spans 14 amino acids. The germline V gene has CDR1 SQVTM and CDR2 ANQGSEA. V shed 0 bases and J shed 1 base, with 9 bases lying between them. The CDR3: CSVEDGAGNTEAFF. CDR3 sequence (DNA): TGCAGCGTTGAAGATGGTGCAGGGAACACTGAAGCTTTCTTT.

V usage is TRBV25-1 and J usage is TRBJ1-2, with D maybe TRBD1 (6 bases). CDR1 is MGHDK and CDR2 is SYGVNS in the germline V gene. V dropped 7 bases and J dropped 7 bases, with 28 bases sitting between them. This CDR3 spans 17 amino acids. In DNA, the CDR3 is TGTGCCAGCACCGTAGGGGGGGGCTCCAAGAGGGTATCTGGCTACACCTTC. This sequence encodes CASTVGGGSKRVSGYTF.

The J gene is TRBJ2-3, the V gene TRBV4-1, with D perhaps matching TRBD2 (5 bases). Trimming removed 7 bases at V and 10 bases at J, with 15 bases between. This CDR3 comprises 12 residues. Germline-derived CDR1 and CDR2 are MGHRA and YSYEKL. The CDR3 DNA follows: TGCGCCAGCACCGGTGGGAGCGGCCCGCAGTATTTT. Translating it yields CASTGGSGPQYF.

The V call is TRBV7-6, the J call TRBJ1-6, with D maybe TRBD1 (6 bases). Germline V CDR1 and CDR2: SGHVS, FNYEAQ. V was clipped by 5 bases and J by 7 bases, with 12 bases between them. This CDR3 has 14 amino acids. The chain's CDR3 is CASSVDSLNSPLHF. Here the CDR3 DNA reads TGTGCCAGCAGCGTGGACAGCCTCAATTCACCCCTCCACTTT.

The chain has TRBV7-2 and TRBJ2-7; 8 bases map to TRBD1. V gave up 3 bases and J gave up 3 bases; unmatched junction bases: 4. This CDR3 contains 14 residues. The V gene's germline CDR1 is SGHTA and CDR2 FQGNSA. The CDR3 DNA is TGTGCCAGCAGCTTTCAAGGACAGGGCTACGAGCAGTACTTC. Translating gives CASSFQGQGYEQYF.

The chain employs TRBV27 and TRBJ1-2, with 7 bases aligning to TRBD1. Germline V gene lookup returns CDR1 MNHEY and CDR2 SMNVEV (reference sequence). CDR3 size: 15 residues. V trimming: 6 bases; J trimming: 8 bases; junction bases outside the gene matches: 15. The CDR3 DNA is TGTGCCAGCAGCTTCACAGGGGACCTGGGGTGGGGCTACACCTTC. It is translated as CASSFTGDLGWGYTF.

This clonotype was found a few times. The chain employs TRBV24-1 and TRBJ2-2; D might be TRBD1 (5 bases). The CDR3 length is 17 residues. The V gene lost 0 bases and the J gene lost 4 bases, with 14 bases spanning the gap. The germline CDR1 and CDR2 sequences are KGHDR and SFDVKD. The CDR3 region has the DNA TGTGCCACCAGTGATTTGGGGTTCGGACACGGCACCGGGGAGCTGTTTTTT. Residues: CATSDLGFGHGTGELFF.

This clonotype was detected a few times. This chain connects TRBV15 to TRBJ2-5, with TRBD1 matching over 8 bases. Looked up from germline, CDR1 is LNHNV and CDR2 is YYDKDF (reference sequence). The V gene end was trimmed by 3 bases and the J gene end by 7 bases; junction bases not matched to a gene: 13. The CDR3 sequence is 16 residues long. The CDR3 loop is CATSSPGRQGAGTQYF. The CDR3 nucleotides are TGTGCCACCAGCAGCCCAGGGAGGCAGGGGGCTGGGACCCAGTACTTC.

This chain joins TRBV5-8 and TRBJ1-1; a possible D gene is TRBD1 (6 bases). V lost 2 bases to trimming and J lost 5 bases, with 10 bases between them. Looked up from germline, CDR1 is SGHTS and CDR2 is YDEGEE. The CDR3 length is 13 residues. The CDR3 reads CASSLYRETEAFF. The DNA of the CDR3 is TGTGCCAGCAGCTTATACAGGGAGACTGAAGCTTTCTTT.

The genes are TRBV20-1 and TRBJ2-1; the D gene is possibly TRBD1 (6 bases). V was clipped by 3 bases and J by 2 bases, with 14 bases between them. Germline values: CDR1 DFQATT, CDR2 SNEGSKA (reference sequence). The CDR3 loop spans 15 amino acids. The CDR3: CSASWGRHPYNEQFF. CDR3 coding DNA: TGCAGTGCTAGCTGGGGGCGCCATCCCTACAATGAGCAGTTCTTC.

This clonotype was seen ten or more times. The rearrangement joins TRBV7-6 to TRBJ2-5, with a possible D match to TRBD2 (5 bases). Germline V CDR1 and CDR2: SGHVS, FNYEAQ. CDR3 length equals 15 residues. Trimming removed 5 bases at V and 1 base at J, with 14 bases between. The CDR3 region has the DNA TGTGCCAGCAGCCCGCTAGCAGTTCTCCAAGAGACCCAGTACTTC. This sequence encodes CASSPLAVLQETQYF. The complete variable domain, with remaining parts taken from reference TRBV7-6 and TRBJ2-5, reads GAGVSQSPRYKVTKRGQDVALRCDPISGHVSLYWYRQALGQGPEFLTYFNYEAQQDKSGLPNDRFSAERPEGSISTLTIQRTEQRDSAMYRCASSPLAVLQETQYFGPGTRLLVL.

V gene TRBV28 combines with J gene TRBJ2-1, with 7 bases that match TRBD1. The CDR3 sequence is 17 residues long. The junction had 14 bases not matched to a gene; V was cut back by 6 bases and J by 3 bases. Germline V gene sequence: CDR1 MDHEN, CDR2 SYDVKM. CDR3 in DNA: TGTGCCAGCAGCACGAACAGACAGGGTAGGGTCTACAATGAGCAGTTCTTC. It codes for CASSTNRQGRVYNEQFF. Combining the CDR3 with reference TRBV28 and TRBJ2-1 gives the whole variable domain DVKVTQSSRYLVKRTGEKVFLECVQDMDHENMFWYRQDPGLGLRLIYFSYDVKMKEKGDIPEGYSVSREKKERFSLILESASTNQTSMYLCASSTNRQGRVYNEQFFGPGTRLTVL.